The entry below describes one T cell receptor beta chain. This sample includes further DNA sequences coding for the same CDR3. Germline V gives CDR1 MRHNA, CDR2 SNTAGT. The CDR3 covers 13 residues. V dropped 0 bases and J dropped 5 bases, with 7 bases sitting between them. The data are from a study of OX40 agonist ivuxolimab in advanced cancers. The wider study: Enrollees could have had prior anti-PD-1, anti-PD-L1 or anti-CTLA-4 therapy, which 30% to 50% had received.

The data were produced by immunoSEQ multiplex PCR, yet TCRdb's version contains in-frame clones alone and is incomplete. The table lists roughly 110,000 clones, 90% of them singletons, with approximately 0.52% in the top ten. The rearrangement uses TRBV6-4 and TRBJ1-1; D is undetermined. The source of this sequence is an adult with an advanced solid tumor such as melanoma, head and neck, liver or kidney cancer. The sequencing here drew on CD4+ or CD8+ T cells sorted from blood, taken in a trial of the OX40 agonist ivuxolimab. The CDR3 here is CASSDSWGTEAFF. Written as DNA, the CDR3 is TGTGCCAGCAGTGACTCTTGGGGAACTGAAGCTTTCTTT.